The source of this TCR beta chain is a study of human versus mouse CDR3 diversity and MHC coevolution (dated by TCRdb to about 2017). Describing the broader study: According to reports, the immunoSEQ assay detects one in 200,000 T cells and minimizes multiplex PCR amplification bias. As a reference point for TCR selection on multiple MHC II alleles, the study used human naive CD4 T cell repertoires and compared them against human-TCR-locus transgenic mice that have a single MHC II. Across the mouse and human samples, each sample yielded between about 5.5 x 10^6 and 1.6 x 10^7 valid reads. Three healthy volunteer blood donors were included in the human cohort, with one aged 30 to 40, one aged 40 to 50 and one aged 60 to 70 at collection. Overall results and qualifications from the work: Most of the three human donors showed the lowest clonal inequality scores among all compared groups. According to iCHAO1 estimates, humans had the largest TCR beta repertoire, about 1.6 million clonotypes, which was attributed likely to selection by multiple MHC II molecules. On average, humans had more CDR3 deletions and insertions than mice, indicating greater exonuclease and TdT activity. Because human T cells were selected on six MHC II alleles, repertoire diversity was not considered directly comparable between humans and mice.

Fluorescence-activated cell sorting was used to pull naive CD4 T cells, meaning cells that were CD45RO-negative and CD62L-positive, out of the PBMCs. Each donor gave approximately 50 ml of fresh peripheral blood, from which PBMCs were isolated by Ficoll density centrifugation. Cell sorting was carried out on a FACSAria III instrument, and a purity above 95% was achieved for all samples. Remarks on this clone: What this receptor recognizes is not known. Base qualities were left out, and no much larger clone turns up one base away.

CDR1 MDHEN and CDR2 SYDVKM are derived from the germline V gene. Germline trimming amounts to 6 bases on V and 4 bases on J, with 5 as the count of junction bases outside the gene matches. The CDR3 covers 13 residues, taking in both the cysteine and the phenylalanine. The read is trimmed to its CDR3 DNA, 39 bases read in frame from base 1. The QIAGEN blood and tissue kit was used to extract genomic DNA from sorted cells, and the DNA was quantified on a NanoDrop 1000. Using multiplex PCR of genomic DNA, the immunoSEQ platform deep sequenced and quantified the TCR alpha and beta chains. The study's processing was this. IMGT gene and region definitions were used to annotate TCR sequences. Out-of-frame rearrangements served as a stand-in for the preselection repertoire and were compared with in-frame clonotypes. The iCHAO1 estimator supplied with the immunoSEQ platform was used to estimate repertoire size. A Gini index, which is based on the Lorenz curve, was applied to in-frame amino acid clonotypes to measure clonal inequality. The intersect function in the R package tcR was used to count shared clonotypes, while the Jaccard index served to score similarity. V, J and V-J usage frequencies went into a principal component analysis run with the R prcomp function, with no normalization applied. The source is immuneACCESS, and TCRdb retained only in-frame sequences with V and J called. Part of the clones is not carried over; for the studies checked, unresolved V genes explain less than half of this, and the remainder is unexplained. Clonal size and the V and J genes are those of that table, whereas D and trimming came from the DNA. The sample data list approximately 81,000 clones, and approximately 92% of these were observed just once. The ten largest clones represent around 1.3% of the sample.

The specimen was naive CD4+ T cells from blood. The cell subset or site label, as the study defines it: CD45RO-negative CD62L-positive naive CD4 T cells. The chain was built from TRBV28 and TRBJ1-2, and TRBD1 matches 7 of the central bases. The receptor was isolated from a person between 25 and 70 years old in good health. Here the CDR3 is given as CASRTGTVYGYTF. The sequenced DNA: TGTGCCAGCAGAACCGGGACAGTCTATGGCTACACCTTC.